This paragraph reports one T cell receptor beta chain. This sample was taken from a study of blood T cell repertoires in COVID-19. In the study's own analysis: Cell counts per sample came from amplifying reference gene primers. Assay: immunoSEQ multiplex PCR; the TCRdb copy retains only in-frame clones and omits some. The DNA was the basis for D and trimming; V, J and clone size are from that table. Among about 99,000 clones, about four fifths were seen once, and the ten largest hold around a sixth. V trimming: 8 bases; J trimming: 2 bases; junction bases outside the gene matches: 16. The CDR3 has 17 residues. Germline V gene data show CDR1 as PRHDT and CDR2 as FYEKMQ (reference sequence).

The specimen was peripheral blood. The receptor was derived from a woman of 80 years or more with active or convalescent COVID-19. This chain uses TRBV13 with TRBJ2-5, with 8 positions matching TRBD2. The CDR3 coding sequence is TGTGCCAGCCTCCCCCATGGGGCGGGAGGACCGCAAGAGACCCAGTACTTC. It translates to CASLPHGAGGPQETQYF. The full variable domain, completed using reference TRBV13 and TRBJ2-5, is AAGVIQSPRHLIKEKRETATLKCYPIPRHDTVYWYQQGPGQDPQFLISFYEKMQSDKGSIPDRFSAQQFSDYHSELNMSSLELGDSALYFCASLPHGAGGPQETQYFGPGTRLLVL.